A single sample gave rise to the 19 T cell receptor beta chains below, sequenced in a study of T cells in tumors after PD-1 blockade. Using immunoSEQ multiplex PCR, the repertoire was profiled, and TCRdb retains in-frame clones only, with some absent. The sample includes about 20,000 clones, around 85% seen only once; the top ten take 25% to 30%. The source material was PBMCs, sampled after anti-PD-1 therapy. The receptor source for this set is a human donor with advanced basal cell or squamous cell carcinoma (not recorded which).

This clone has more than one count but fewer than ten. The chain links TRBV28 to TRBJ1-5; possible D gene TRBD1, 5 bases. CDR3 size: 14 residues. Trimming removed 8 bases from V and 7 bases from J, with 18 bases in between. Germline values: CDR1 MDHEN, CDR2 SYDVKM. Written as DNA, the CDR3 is TGTGCCAGCTCTCCGTTGGGGGTAGAACAGCCCCAGCATTTT. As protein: CASSPLGVEQPQHF.

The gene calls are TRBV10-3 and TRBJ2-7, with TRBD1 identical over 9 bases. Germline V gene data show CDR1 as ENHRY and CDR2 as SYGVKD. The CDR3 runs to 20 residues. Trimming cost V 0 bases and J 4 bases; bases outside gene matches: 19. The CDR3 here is CAISESGGTGRLSPSYEQYF. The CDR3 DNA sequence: TGTGCCATCAGTGAGTCGGGGGGGACAGGGCGTCTTTCCCCTTCATACGAGCAGTACTTC.

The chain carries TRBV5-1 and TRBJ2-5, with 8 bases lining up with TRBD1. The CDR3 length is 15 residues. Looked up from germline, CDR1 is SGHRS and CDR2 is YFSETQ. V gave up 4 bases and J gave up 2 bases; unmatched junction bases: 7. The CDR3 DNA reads TGCGCCAGCAGCGGCCGCACAGGGGGACAAGAGACCCAGTACTTC. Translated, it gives CASSGRTGGQETQYF.

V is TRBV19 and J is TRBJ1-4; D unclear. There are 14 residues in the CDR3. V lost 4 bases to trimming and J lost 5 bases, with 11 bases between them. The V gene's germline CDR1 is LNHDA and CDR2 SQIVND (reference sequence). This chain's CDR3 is CASSRRAGNEKLFF. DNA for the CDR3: TGTGCCAGTAGTAGGAGGGCGGGGAATGAAAAACTGTTTTTT.

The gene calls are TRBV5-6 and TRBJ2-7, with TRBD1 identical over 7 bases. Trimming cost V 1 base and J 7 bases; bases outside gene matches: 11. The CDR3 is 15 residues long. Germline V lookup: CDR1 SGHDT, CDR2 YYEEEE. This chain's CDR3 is CASSLFGTGVEEQYF. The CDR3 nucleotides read TGTGCCAGCAGCTTGTTTGGAACAGGGGTAGAGGAGCAGTACTTC.

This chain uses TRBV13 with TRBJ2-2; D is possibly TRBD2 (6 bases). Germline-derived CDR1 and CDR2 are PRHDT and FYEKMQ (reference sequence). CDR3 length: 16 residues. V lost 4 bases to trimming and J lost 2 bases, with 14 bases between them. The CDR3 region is CASSSLLSGNTGELFF. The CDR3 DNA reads TGTGCCAGCAGCTCCCTCCTTAGCGGAAACACCGGGGAGCTGTTTTTT.

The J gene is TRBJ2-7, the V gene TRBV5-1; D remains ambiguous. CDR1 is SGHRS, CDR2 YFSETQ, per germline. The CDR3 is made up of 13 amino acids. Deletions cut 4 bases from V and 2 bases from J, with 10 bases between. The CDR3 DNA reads TGCGCCAGCAGCCCAGAAAATCCCTACGAGCAGTACTTC. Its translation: CASSPENPYEQYF.

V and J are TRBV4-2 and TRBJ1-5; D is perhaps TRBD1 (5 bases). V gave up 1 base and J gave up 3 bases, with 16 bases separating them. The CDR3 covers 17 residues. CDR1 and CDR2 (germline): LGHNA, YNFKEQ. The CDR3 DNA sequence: TGTGCCAGCAGCCAAGGGAGTGGGGGAGCCCTCAATCAGCCCCAGCATTTT. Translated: CASSQGSGGALNQPQHF.

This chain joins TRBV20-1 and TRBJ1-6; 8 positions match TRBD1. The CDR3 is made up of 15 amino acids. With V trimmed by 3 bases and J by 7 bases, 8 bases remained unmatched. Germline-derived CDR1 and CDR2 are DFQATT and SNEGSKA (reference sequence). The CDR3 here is CSASRQGAGNSPLHF. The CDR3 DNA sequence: TGCAGTGCTAGTAGGCAGGGGGCAGGGAATTCACCCCTCCACTTT.

The CDR3 is CASSLAGNYEQYF. CDR3 nucleotides: TGTGCCAGCAGTTTAGCGGGGAACTACGAGCAGTACTTC. The chain has TRBV12-3 or TRBV12-4 and TRBJ2-7; no clear D. This CDR3 has 13 residues. V was pared by 0 bases and J by 3 bases, with 6 bases between.

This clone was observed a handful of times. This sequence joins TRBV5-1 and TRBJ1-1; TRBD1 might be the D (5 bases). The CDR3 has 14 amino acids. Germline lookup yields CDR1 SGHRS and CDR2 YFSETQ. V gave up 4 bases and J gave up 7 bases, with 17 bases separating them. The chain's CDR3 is CASSPGGGSDEAFF. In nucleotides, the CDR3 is TGCGCCAGCAGCCCGGGTGGGGGTTCGGATGAAGCTTTCTTT.

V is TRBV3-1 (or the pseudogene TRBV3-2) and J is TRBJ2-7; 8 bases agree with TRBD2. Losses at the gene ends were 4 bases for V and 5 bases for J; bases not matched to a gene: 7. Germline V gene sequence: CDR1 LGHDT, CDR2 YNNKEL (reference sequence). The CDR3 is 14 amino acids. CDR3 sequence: CASSPLTSENEQYF. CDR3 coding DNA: TGTGCCAGCAGCCCCTTGACTAGCGAGAACGAGCAGTACTTC.

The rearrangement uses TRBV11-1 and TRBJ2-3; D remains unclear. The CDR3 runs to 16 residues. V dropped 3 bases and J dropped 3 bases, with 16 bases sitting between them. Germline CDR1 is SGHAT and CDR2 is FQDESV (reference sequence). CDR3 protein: CASSFNYGEVTDTQYF. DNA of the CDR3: TGTGCCAGCAGCTTTAATTATGGTGAGGTGACAGATACGCAGTATTTT.

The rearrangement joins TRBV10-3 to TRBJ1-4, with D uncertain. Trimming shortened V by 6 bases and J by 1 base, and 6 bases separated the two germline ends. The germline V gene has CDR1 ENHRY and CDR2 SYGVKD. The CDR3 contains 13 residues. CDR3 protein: CAISTETNEKLFF. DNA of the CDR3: TGTGCCATCAGCACCGAAACTAATGAAAAACTGTTTTTT.

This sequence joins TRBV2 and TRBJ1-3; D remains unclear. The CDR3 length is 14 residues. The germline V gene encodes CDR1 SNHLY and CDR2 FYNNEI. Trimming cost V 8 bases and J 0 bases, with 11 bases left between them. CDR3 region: CASHVGSSGNTIYF. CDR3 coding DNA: TGTGCCAGCCATGTGGGGAGCTCTGGAAACACCATATATTTT.

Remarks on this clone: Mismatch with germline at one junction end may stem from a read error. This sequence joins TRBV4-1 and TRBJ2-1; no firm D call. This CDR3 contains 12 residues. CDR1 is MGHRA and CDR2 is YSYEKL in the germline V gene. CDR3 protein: CASSQAYSEQFF. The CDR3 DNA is TGCGCCAGCAGCCAAGCTTACAGTGAGCAGTTCTTC.

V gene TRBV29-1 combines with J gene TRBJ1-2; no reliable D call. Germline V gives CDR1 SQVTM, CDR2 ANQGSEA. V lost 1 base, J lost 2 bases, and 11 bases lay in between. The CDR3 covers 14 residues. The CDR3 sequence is CSVEVVAANYGYTF. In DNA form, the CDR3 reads TGCAGCGTTGAAGTCGTGGCAGCGAACTATGGCTACACCTTC.

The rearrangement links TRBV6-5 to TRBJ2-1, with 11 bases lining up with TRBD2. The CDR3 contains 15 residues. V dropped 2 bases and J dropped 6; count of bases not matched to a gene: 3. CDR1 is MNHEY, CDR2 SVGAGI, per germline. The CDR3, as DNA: TGTGCCAGCAGTTACATGCTAGCGGGGGGCAATGAGCAGTTCTTC. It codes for CASSYMLAGGNEQFF.

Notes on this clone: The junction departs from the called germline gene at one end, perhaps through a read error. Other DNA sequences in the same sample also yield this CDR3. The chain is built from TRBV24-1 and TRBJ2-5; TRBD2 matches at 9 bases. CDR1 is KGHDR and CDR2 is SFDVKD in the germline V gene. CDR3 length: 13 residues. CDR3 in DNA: TGTGCCACCAGTATAGCGGGAGTTGAGACCCAATACTTC. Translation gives CATSIAGVETQYF.